This T cell receptor (beta chain) was recorded in a study of shared clonotypes between healthy human individuals. CDR1 and CDR2 (germline): MDHEN, SYDVKM. Trimming stripped 8 bases from V and 2 bases from J, with 19 bases between. CDR3 size: 16 residues. It was across several immunoSEQ plates that each subset's genomic DNA was evenly split. Sequencing used immunoSEQ multiplex PCR; TCRdb keeps in-frame clones, though not all of them. The repertoire consists of 2 million to 2.5 million clones, with more than 85% occurring once and the leading ten covering about 0.34%. This clonotype was sampled from a man between 18 and 35 years old in good health. Some clones in this sample may be carry-over from other donors' samples. Specimen: naive CD4+ T cells from PBMCs. The subset here: CD45RA+ positively selected. This sequence joins TRBV28 and TRBJ2-1; D perhaps matches TRBD2 (5 bases). CDR3 protein: CASSSAGGGPYNEQFF. The CDR3 coding sequence is TGTGCCAGCTCGTCCGCTGGCGGAGGACCCTACAATGAGCAGTTCTTC.